This T cell receptor (beta chain) was documented in a study of blood T cell repertoires in COVID-19. Study background: Donors in the United States, Italy and Spain gave samples during acute or convalescent COVID-19. Sources were T cells, B-cell-depleted T cells, or PBMCs; the material itself was cDNA or gDNA.

As processed by the authors: Reference gene primer amplification gave nucleated cell count estimates. Assay used: immunoSEQ multiplex PCR; TCRdb lists only in-frame clones, some missing. The V and J calls and clone size were taken over from that table, and D and trimming were inferred from the DNA. The table shows about 80,000 clones, with roughly 88% occurring only once. As for this clone: The identical CDR3 is also encoded by other nucleotide sequences in the sample.

This TCR came from a woman older than 75 with acute or convalescent COVID-19. Input material: peripheral blood.

CDR3 in amino acids: CASSFGQANSYNSPLHF. In DNA, the CDR3 is TGCGCCAGCAGCTTTGGACAGGCAAACTCCTATAATTCACCCCTCCACTTT. This chain connects TRBV5-1 to TRBJ1-6, with 7 bases aligning to TRBD1. The V gene's germline CDR1 is SGHRS and CDR2 YFSETQ. The trim removed 2 bases at V and 0 bases at J, leaving 5 bases unmatched. The CDR3 is made up of 17 amino acids.